This T cell receptor beta chain stems from a study of blood T cells in healthy people across ages. This clonotype was seen only a few times. The CDR3 sequence is 15 residues long. V lost 1 base and J 0 bases, leaving 9 bases between the germline ends. The V gene's germline CDR1 is SGHTA and CDR2 FQGTGA. Sample-barcoded 5' priming and a J-beta primer mix drove a second PCR of 7 to 11 cycles. Each of the cDNA molecules was tagged by a template-switch adaptor with 12 random nucleotides. TCRdb called the 5' RACE reads again in MiXCR, with one record for every CDR3 protein. Of about a million distinct CDR3 sequences listed, around 48% were seen once; the top ten hold 10% to 15%.

Sequencing was done on a sample of blood. The chain has TRBV7-3 and TRBJ2-5; D unresolved. The receptor's source is a man aged 25-45 years in good health. The CDR3 here is CASSLIGENQETQYF. The CDR3 nucleotides are TGTGCCAGCAGCTTAATAGGTGAAAACCAAGAGACCCAGTACTTC. The complete variable domain, with remaining parts taken from reference TRBV7-3 and TRBJ2-5, reads GAGVSQTPSNKVTEKGKYVELRCDPISGHTALYWYRQSLGQGPEFLIYFQGTGAADDSGLPNDRFFAVRPEGSVSTLKIQRTERGDSAVYLCASSLIGENQETQYFGPGTRLLVL.